The clone carrying this T cell receptor (beta chain) was found a few times. Antigen specificity is unknown. This CDR3 spans 15 amino acids. Trimming took 3 bases from V and 2 from J; bases not matched to a gene: 4. Per the germline V gene, CDR1 is SGDLS and CDR2 is YYNGEE. The PCR was carried out with 60 Vbeta primers and 13 Jbeta primers. As processed by the authors: A follow-up analysis tallied around 80 million unique TCR beta chains, about 11 million shared. TCRdb keeps only in-frame clones here, not all; method: immunoSEQ multiplex PCR. V and J calls and clone size are given by that table; D and trimming were obtained from the DNA. Of 80,000 to 95,000 clones in the sample, about 79% were seen once. The sample comes from a study of cytomegalovirus exposure and HLA in healthy donors. General study results and limits: The authors later linked a missense DCLRE1C variant to TCR beta V- and J-gene trimming. The authors listed roughly 150 TCR beta chains as cytomegalovirus-associated.

The V and J genes are TRBV9 and TRBJ2-7; 11 bases line up with TRBD2. Sequencing was carried out using PBMCs. The receptor was isolated from a young man in good health and CMV-seropositive. The CDR3 nucleotides read TGTGCCAGCAGCGGTGGGACTAGCGGAGCCTACGAGCAGTACTTC. Its protein is CASSGGTSGAYEQYF.